A selection of T cell receptor beta chains follows, all from one sample in a study of blood T cells in healthy people across ages. One entry per CDR3 protein, called by TCRdb with MiXCR from the 5' RACE reads. The table has just under 550,000 distinct CDR3 sequences, approximately 25% seen once. These same data were also listed under a study on T cells of mothers and their children.

Material: blood. These receptor sequences come from a boy between 10 and 17 years old in good health. Both conserved end residues are part of each CDR3. D genes are given only for firm matches. Rows give clone size only sometimes, using once, few, many, or a class for an expanded clone.

j_call v_call d_call clone_size cdr3_aa cdr3_nt
TRBJ2-1 TRBV4-3 TRBD2 . CASSRDARLAVIANEQFF TGCGCCAGCAGCCGAGACGCCAGGCTAGCGGTAATCGCCAATGAGCAGTTCTTC
TRBJ1-5 TRBV7-9 . . CASSLAAGNQPQHF TGTGCCAGCAGCTTAGCGGCCGGCAATCAGCCCCAGCATTTT
TRBJ2-2 TRBV29-1 . . CSVDRMNTGELFF TGCAGCGTTGACAGGATGAACACCGGGGAGCTGTTTTTT
TRBJ2-1 TRBV9 . . CASSVGPEKYNEQFF TGTGCCAGCAGCGTAGGACCAGAGAAATACAATGAGCAGTTCTTC
TRBJ2-2 TRBV6-2/TRBV6-3 . . CASSLGLGTATGELFF TGTGCCAGCAGTTTGGGACTGGGGACGGCTACCGGGGAGCTGTTTTTT
TRBJ1-1 TRBV7-2 . . CASSFLQGAEAFF TGTGCCAGCAGCTTTCTCCAGGGTGCTGAAGCTTTCTTT
TRBJ2-5 TRBV11-1 TRBD2 once CASSLSLVFRGLAGIKTQYF TGTGCCAGCAGCTTAAGCTTGGTATTCCGCGGACTAGCGGGAATAAAGACCCAGTACTTC
TRBJ2-7 TRBV7-2 . . CASSQQGSGSYEQYF TGTGCCAGCAGTCAACAGGGATCGGGCTCCTACGAGCAGTACTTC
TRBJ1-5 TRBV28 . . CASSPRLVTATSNQPQHF TGTGCCAGCAGTCCCAGACTCGTGACAGCAACTAGCAATCAGCCCCAGCATTTT
TRBJ2-1 TRBV20-1 . few CSASSLPSVGGVGEQFF TGCAGTGCTAGTAGTTTGCCTTCGGTTGGGGGCGTTGGGGAGCAGTTCTTC
TRBJ2-3 TRBV29-1 TRBD1 few CSSRQGPDTQYF TGCAGCTCCCGACAGGGTCCAGATACGCAGTATTTT
TRBJ2-7 TRBV16 . many CASSQGAFSEQYF TGTGCCAGCAGCCAAGGAGCTTTCTCCGAGCAGTACTTC
TRBJ2-7 TRBV21-1 . . CASSKGGEGSLSYEQYF TGTGCCAGCAGCAAGGGGGGGGAGGGGTCCCTCTCCTACGAGCAGTACTTC
TRBJ1-5 TRBV4-1 . . CASSQEEISNQPQHF TGCGCCAGCAGCCAAGAAGAAATTAGCAATCAGCCCCAGCATTTT
TRBJ2-1 TRBV4-3 . few CASSTLLVNEQFF TGCGCCAGCAGCACCCTTCTTGTAAATGAGCAGTTCTTC
TRBJ1-4 TRBV15 . many CATSFASTNEKLFF TGTGCCACCAGCTTTGCCTCAACTAATGAAAAACTGTTTTTT
TRBJ2-5 TRBV20-1 . few CSARGSNPETQYF TGCAGTGCCCGTGGGAGCAACCCGGAGACCCAGTACTTC
TRBJ1-1 TRBV10-3 . once CAIRPTGDVPEAFF TGTGCCATCAGACCCACGGGTGATGTACCTGAAGCTTTCTTT
TRBJ2-7 TRBV19 TRBD1 . CASSIRGETGTALHEQYF TGTGCCAGTAGTATCAGGGGAGAGACCGGGACAGCTCTCCACGAGCAGTACTTC
TRBJ2-3 TRBV5-1 . . CASSLEPYTDTQYF TGCGCCAGCAGCTTGGAACCATACACAGATACGCAGTATTTT
TRBJ2-1 TRBV20-1 TRBD2 few CSAPGTRDYNEQFF TGCAGTGCTCCCGGGACTAGGGACTACAATGAGCAGTTCTTC
TRBJ1-5 TRBV6-2/TRBV6-3 TRBD1 . CASSYQIAGTGGWTGRPQHF TGTGCCAGCAGTTACCAAATCGCCGGGACAGGGGGTTGGACGGGTCGGCCCCAGCATTTT
TRBJ2-3 TRBV25-1 . few CASSEYVGRGTDTQYF TGTGCCAGCAGTGAATACGTAGGCAGGGGCACAGATACGCAGTATTTT
TRBJ2-3 TRBV9 . . CASSVGGPATDTQYF TGTGCCAGCAGCGTAGGGGGCCCAGCAACAGATACGCAGTATTTT
TRBJ1-2 TRBV27 . few CASSLIGQPYGYTF TGTGCCAGCAGTCTGATAGGACAGCCGTATGGCTACACCTTC
TRBJ1-5 TRBV14 . . CASSKKSGGNQPQHF TGTGCCAGCAGCAAGAAGAGTGGGGGCAATCAGCCCCAGCATTTT
TRBJ2-7 TRBV4-3 TRBD1 few CASSQDRGTGQYEQYF TGCGCCAGCAGCCAAGATAGGGGGACAGGACAATACGAGCAGTACTTC
TRBJ1-5 TRBV28 . . CASSGQLNQPQHF TGTGCCAGCAGCGGCCAGCTGAATCAGCCCCAGCATTTT
TRBJ1-1 TRBV7-9 . . CVSSRDKGGTEAFF TGTGTCAGCAGCCGGGACAAAGGAGGAACTGAAGCTTTCTTT
TRBJ1-5 TRBV27 . . CASRDTGLSNQPQHF TGTGCCAGCAGGGATACCGGCCTTAGCAATCAGCCCCAGCATTTT
TRBJ2-1 TRBV20-1 TRBD1 . CSAPDRGRRNAEQFF TGCAGTGCCCCGGACAGGGGGCGCCGGAATGCTGAGCAGTTCTTC